The T cell receptor (beta chain) under discussion was sequenced for a study of blood T cell repertoires in COVID-19. The wider study: The origin of the acute and convalescent COVID-19 samples was the United States, Italy and Spain. Sample material is recorded as cDNA or gDNA derived from T cells, B-cell-depleted T cells, or PBMCs.

In the study's own analysis: Nucleated cell number was recorded as an estimate derived from reference gene primer amplification. Assay used: immunoSEQ multiplex PCR; TCRdb lists only in-frame clones, some missing. V, J and clone size were drawn from that table, and D and trimming were deduced from the DNA. This table holds approximately 120,000 clones, more than 65% found once. Per germline, CDR1 SEHNR and CDR2 FQNEAQ (reference sequence). The CDR3 spans 15 residues. V was shortened by 0 bases and J by 2 bases, with 7 bases between the two germline ends. The clonotype was recovered from a woman in her sixties or seventies with acute or convalescent COVID-19. Specimen: peripheral blood. The rearrangement joins TRBV7-9 to TRBJ2-2; tentatively, D is TRBD1 (6 bases). The CDR3 reads CASSLARGNTGELFF. The CDR3 DNA sequence: TGTGCCAGCAGCTTAGCCAGGGGAAACACCGGGGAGCTGTTTTTT.